The next 22 T cell receptor beta chains were all read from a single sample in a study of shared clonotypes between healthy human individuals. Data came from immunoSEQ multiplex PCR; TCRdb stores just in-frame clones and leaves some out. Here the sample spans some 1.4 million clones, 95% to 97% being singletons. The sample comprised naive CD4+ T cells sorted from blood. Subset given: CD45RA+ positively selected. The receptors derive from a man aged 25-45 years in good health.

The rearrangement joins TRBV29-1 to TRBJ2-7, with 10 nucleotides matching TRBD2. The V segment lost 7 bases and the J segment 3 bases; nucleotides outside the gene matches: 9. The CDR3 is made up of 14 amino acids. Germline assignment: CDR1 SQVTM and CDR2 ANQGSEA. For the CDR3, the DNA is TGCAGCGCGAAAACGAGCGGGAGGGACTACGAGCAGTACTTC. The encoded protein is CSAKTSGRDYEQYF.

The chain carries TRBV14 and TRBJ2-1, with D possibly matching TRBD2 (5 bases). The CDR3 runs 12 residues. CDR1 SGHDN and CDR2 FVKESK come from the germline V gene. Trimming pared 5 bases from V and 12 bases from J, leaving 14 bases between. CDR3 sequence (DNA): TGTGCCAGCAGCGTGACTAACCAAGGGCAGTTCTTC. It translates to CASSVTNQGQFF.

The V and J genes are TRBV18 and TRBJ1-1; perhaps TRBD1 as D (6 bases). V lost 1 base and J lost 5, with 11 bases in between. The CDR3 is 14 residues long. Per the germline V gene, CDR1 is KGHSH and CDR2 is LQKENI. DNA of the CDR3: TGTGCCAGCTCACCACTGGGGGGGCGGACTGAAGCTTTCTTT. As protein: CASSPLGGRTEAFF.

This chain links TRBV7-2 with TRBJ2-1; the D gene is possibly TRBD1 (6 bases). Germline CDR1 is SGHTA and CDR2 is FQGNSA. CDR3 length: 15 residues. V was trimmed by 5 bases and J by 5 bases, leaving 16 bases between them. The CDR3 sequence is CASSPQWGTHNEQFF. CDR3 coding DNA: TGTGCCAGCAGCCCACAATGGGGGACACACAATGAGCAGTTCTTC.

The rearrangement uses TRBV4-3 and TRBJ2-3; TRBD2 matches 10 bases. CDR1 and CDR2 (germline): LGHNA, YSLEER. CDR3 length: 17 residues. Trimming took 2 bases from V and 1 from J; bases not matched to a gene: 6. The CDR3 region is CASSQISGLAGTDTQYF. The CDR3 DNA is TGCGCCAGCAGCCAAATATCCGGACTAGCGGGCACAGATACGCAGTATTTT.

This clone was seen a few times. The chain has TRBV6-5 and TRBJ2-2; D is unclear. The CDR3 has 10 amino acids. Germline assignment: CDR1 MNHEY and CDR2 SVGAGI. V was cut by 8 bases and J by 4 bases, with 2 bases left in between. The CDR3 bases are TGTGCCAGCGGCACCGGGGAGCTGTTTTTT. It codes for CASGTGELFF.

The chain joins TRBV7-9 to TRBJ2-7, with D maybe TRBD1 (6 bases). The CDR3 has 16 residues. Trimming removed 1 base from V and 3 bases from J, with 16 bases in between. Germline assignment: CDR1 SEHNR and CDR2 FQNEAQ (reference sequence). CDR3 region: CASSLVGRGRGYEQYF. The CDR3, as DNA: TGTGCCAGCAGCTTAGTGGGTCGCGGCAGGGGCTACGAGCAGTACTTC.

Remarks on this clone: The same CDR3 is also encoded by other DNA sequences in this sample. The chain links TRBV7-9 to TRBJ1-2; D gene unclear. V shed 3 bases and J shed 2 bases, with 7 bases lying between them. The germline V gene has CDR1 SEHNR and CDR2 FQNEAQ (reference sequence). This CDR3 has 13 residues. As DNA, the CDR3 is TGTGCCAGCAGCTTGGAGGGAAACTATGGCTACACCTTC. This translates into CASSLEGNYGYTF.

The chain combines TRBV28 with TRBJ2-3, with TRBD2 matching 13 bases. V lost 6 bases and J lost 3; bases outside the gene matches: 6. The CDR3 has 16 amino acids. Germline lookup yields CDR1 MDHEN and CDR2 SYDVKM. The CDR3 loop is CASSRTSGRATDTQYF. The CDR3 region has the DNA TGTGCCAGCAGCCGTACTAGCGGGAGGGCGACAGATACGCAGTATTTT.

The rearrangement links TRBV7-2 to TRBJ2-1, with a possible D match to TRBD1 (6 bases). CDR3 size: 15 residues. Trimming pared 3 bases from V and 0 bases from J, leaving 9 bases between. Looked up from germline, CDR1 is SGHTA and CDR2 is FQGNSA. CDR3 sequence (DNA): TGTGCCAGCAGCTTTGGACAGAGCTCCTACAATGAGCAGTTCTTC. Translating gives CASSFGQSSYNEQFF.

The chain employs TRBV4-1 and TRBJ2-3; 8 nucleotides agree with TRBD2. CDR3 length equals 19 residues. Trimming took 0 bases from V and 0 from J; bases not matched to a gene: 11. Germline loops: CDR1 MGHRA, CDR2 YSYEKL. The CDR3, as DNA: TGCGCCAGCAGCCAAGATTCTACTAGCGGTTGGATTAGCACAGATACGCAGTATTTT. Amino acids: CASSQDSTSGWISTDTQYF.

The chain employs TRBV18 and TRBJ2-7; D remains ambiguous. CDR3 length: 14 amino acids. Germline V gene data show CDR1 as KGHSH and CDR2 as LQKENI. Trimming shortened V by 6 bases and J by 3 bases, and 15 bases separated the two germline ends. This chain's CDR3 is CASSTNPGDYEQYF. The CDR3 DNA reads TGTGCCAGCTCTACCAACCCAGGAGACTACGAGCAGTACTTC.

The chain has TRBV14 and TRBJ2-3; tentative D call: TRBD1 (6 bases). CDR1 and CDR2 from the germline V gene are SGHDN and FVKESK. This CDR3 comprises 17 residues. V was clipped by 1 base and J by 0 bases, with 14 bases between them. DNA for the CDR3: TGTGCCAGCAGCCAAGGACCGGGACACTCAAGCACAGATACGCAGTATTTT. This encodes CASSQGPGHSSTDTQYF.

The J gene is TRBJ2-2, the V gene TRBV2, with TRBD2 matching over 7 bases. This CDR3 spans 15 amino acids. Germline assignment: CDR1 SNHLY and CDR2 FYNNEI. With V trimmed by 8 bases and J by 7 bases, 13 bases remained unmatched. As DNA, the CDR3 is TGTGCCAGCGGGTGGGGAGCGGGAACCGGCGGGGAGCTGTTTTTT. Its translation is CASGWGAGTGGELFF.

Remarks on this clone: Additional DNA sequences in this sample encode the identical CDR3. The rearrangement links TRBV7-9 to TRBJ2-3, with TRBD1 identical over 8 bases. Per germline, CDR1 SEHNR and CDR2 FQNEAQ (reference sequence). The CDR3 sequence is 14 residues long. J gave up 3 bases and V 5 bases, and 4 bases lay outside the gene matches. The CDR3: CASSLRTGTDTQYF. In nucleotides, the CDR3 is TGTGCCAGCAGCCTTCGGACAGGGACAGATACGCAGTATTTT.

The genes are TRBV7-8 and TRBJ1-4; no firm D call. The CDR3 loop spans 14 amino acids. V dropped 6 bases and J dropped 10 bases, with 18 bases sitting between them. CDR1 is SGHVS, CDR2 FQNEAQ, per germline. CDR3 bases: TGTGCCAGCAGTCTAAGTTCCTACGAGGGAAAACTGTTTTTT. The encoded protein is CASSLSSYEGKLFF.

The rearrangement links TRBV5-1 to TRBJ2-5; TRBD2 is a possible D gene (5 bases). V lost 0 bases to trimming and J lost 4 bases, with 16 bases between them. Germline CDR1 is SGHRS and CDR2 is YFSETQ. This CDR3 spans 16 amino acids. CDR3 sequence (DNA): TGCGCCAGCAGCTTGGCCGGGGAAGGGCGTGGAGAGACCCAGTACTTC. It encodes CASSLAGEGRGETQYF.

A word on this clone: This sample also contains other DNA sequences that code for the same CDR3. V and J are TRBV18 and TRBJ1-4; D not resolved. Trimming removed 2 bases from V and 8 bases from J, with 9 bases in between. Germline V gene sequence: CDR1 KGHSH, CDR2 LQKENI. CDR3 length equals 13 residues. Here the CDR3 reads CASSPGIGEKLFF. The CDR3 DNA sequence: TGTGCCAGCTCACCAGGGATCGGGGAAAAACTGTTTTTT.

V and J are TRBV19 and TRBJ1-2; the D is unclear. Germline assignment: CDR1 LNHDA and CDR2 SQIVND (reference sequence). The ends were cut back, 7 bases at V and 7 bases at J, with 16 bases in the middle. This CDR3 contains 13 residues. The DNA for the CDR3 is TGTGCCAGTACGATTACACCTTTGGCTGGCTACACCTTC. Translation gives CASTITPLAGYTF.

The chain links TRBV18 to TRBJ2-3; 9 positions match TRBD2. Per the germline V gene, CDR1 is KGHSH and CDR2 is LQKENI. CDR3 length equals 16 residues. V trimming: 5 bases; J trimming: 3 bases; junction bases outside the gene matches: 9. CDR3 DNA: TGTGCCAGCTCAAGCCCTAGCGGGATAGAGACAGATACGCAGTATTTT. It yields the protein CASSSPSGIETDTQYF.

This clone was picked up one time. The chain uses TRBV5-4 and TRBJ1-1; maybe TRBD1 (5 bases). V shed 4 bases and J shed 8 bases, with 15 bases lying between them. The CDR3 extends over 13 amino acids. Looked up from germline, CDR1 is SGHNT and CDR2 is YYREEE (reference sequence). The CDR3 bases are TGTGCCAGCAGCCCGTTCCCTGGGGGGGAAGCTTTCTTT. Amino acid sequence: CASSPFPGGEAFF.

The chain is built from TRBV4-1 and TRBJ2-7; TRBD2 aligns across 9 bases. The J segment lost 0 bases and the V segment lost 0 bases, leaving 6 bases of the junction unmatched. The CDR3 has 17 amino acids. Germline loops: CDR1 MGHRA, CDR2 YSYEKL. The chain's CDR3 is CASSQEGSGRSSYEQYF. DNA of the CDR3: TGCGCCAGCAGCCAAGAAGGTAGCGGGAGAAGCTCCTACGAGCAGTACTTC.